Listed below are T cell receptor beta chains from one sample, sequenced in a study of blood T cell repertoires in COVID-19. The data were produced by immunoSEQ multiplex PCR, yet TCRdb's version contains in-frame clones alone and is incomplete. In the table there are over 350,000 clones, nearly 90% of which are singletons. Sequenced material: PBMCs or T cells enriched from blood (not recorded which). These receptors came from a woman aged 18 to 35 with acute COVID-19. Each CDR3 is given with its conserved first and last residue. The D gene is left open where the match is weak. Only some rows state a clone size, as once, few, many or a class for expanded clones.

NA TRBJ1-2 NA TRBV7-9 CASSPGGRGLYGYTF TGTGCCAGCAGTCCAGGAGGGAGGGGTCTTTATGGCTACACCTTC
NA TRBJ1-5 NA TRBV7-9 CASSSPRGFVGNQPQHF TGTGCCAGCAGCTCTCCTCGGGGATTCGTGGGGAATCAGCCCCAGCATTTT
NA TRBJ1-5 TRBD1 TRBV30 CAWSEAGGIYSNQPQHF TGTGCCTGGAGTGAGGCAGGGGGGATTTATAGCAATCAGCCCCAGCATTTT
NA TRBJ2-2 TRBD1 TRBV6-1 CASSVQFETGWPPWELFF TGTGCCAGCAGTGTTCAATTCGAGACAGGGTGGCCTCCCTGGGAGCTGTTTTTT
NA TRBJ1-1 TRBD1 TRBV7-9 CASSPDRSLNTEAFF TGTGCCAGCAGCCCGGACAGGTCTTTGAACACTGAAGCTTTCTTT
NA TRBJ2-5 TRBD1 TRBV7-9 CASTRGRDRAISDF TGTGCCAGCACGCGCGGCCGGGACAGGGCGATAAGCGACTTC
NA TRBJ2-1 NA TRBV9 CASSPTGGSSYNEQFF TGTGCCAGCAGCCCCACGGGGGGCAGCTCCTACAATGAGCAGTTCTTC
NA TRBJ1-1 TRBD1 TRBV29-1 CSVPHRGRRTEAFF TGCAGCGTTCCGCACAGGGGGCGAAGGACTGAAGCTTTCTTT
NA TRBJ2-2 NA TRBV11-2 CASSLGFSLTGELFF TGTGCCAGCAGCTTAGGATTCAGTCTCACCGGGGAGCTGTTTTTT
NA TRBJ1-2 NA TRBV20-1 CSASLVGVGTSGYTF TGCAGTGCTAGTTTGGTTGGCGTCGGGACAAGTGGCTACACCTTC
NA TRBJ1-1 NA TRBV14 CASSQESAGNTEAFF TGTGCCAGCAGCCAAGAATCTGCGGGGAACACTGAAGCTTTCTTT
once TRBJ1-5 NA TRBV6-5 CATGGGGPHQPQHF TGTGCCACCGGAGGGGGGGGGCCCCATCAGCCCCAGCATTTT
NA TRBJ1-2 NA TRBV4-2 CASSQGQGQNNYGYTF TGTGCCAGCAGCCAAGGTCAGGGACAAAATAACTATGGCTACACCTTC
few TRBJ1-2 NA TRBV12-3/TRBV12-4 CASSYRENYGYTF TGTGCCAGCAGTTATCGAGAAAACTATGGCTACACCTTC
NA TRBJ2-5 TRBD2 TRBV18 CASSPISGPGRFQETQYF TGTGCCAGCTCACCAATTAGCGGACCCGGGAGGTTCCAAGAGACCCAGTACTTC